A single sample is the source of the 7 T cell receptor beta chains below, sequenced in a study of blood T cell repertoires in COVID-19 (dated by TCRdb to the early 2020s). Receptor amplification or capture employed the immunoSEQ multiplex PCR assay. TCRdb re-hosts the immuneACCESS table, in-frame sequences only. Its copies lack some clones; in the studies checked, an unresolved V gene accounts for under half of them, and the cause for the rest is not known. The sample data list about 59,000 clones, and 79% of these were observed just once. Roughly 3.2% of the sample rests with the top ten. Sequencing used peripheral blood. The receptor source for this set is a man aged 55 to 69 with acute or convalescent COVID-19.

The chain is built from TRBV15 and TRBJ2-7; maybe TRBD1 (6 bases). The CDR3 consists of 22 residues. Germline CDR1 and CDR2: LNHNV and YYDKDF (reference sequence). V lost 0 bases and J lost 5, with 35 bases in between. This chain's CDR3 is CATSRDHPKVSPYRVKSHEQYF. The CDR3 DNA is TGTGCCACCAGCAGAGATCACCCAAAAGTAAGCCCTTACAGGGTAAAAAGCCACGAGCAGTACTTC.

The table lists this clone with a few counts. The chain employs TRBV2 and TRBJ1-2; D gene uncertain. The CDR3 totals 12 residues. Germline loops: CDR1 SNHLY, CDR2 FYNNEI. V lost 8 bases and J 0 bases, leaving 7 bases between the germline ends. This CDR3 reads CASGRANYGYTF. In DNA form, the CDR3 reads TGTGCCAGCGGTCGAGCTAACTATGGCTACACCTTC.

The chain recombines TRBV5-4 with TRBJ2-3; D might be TRBD2 (6 bases). The CDR3 is 14 amino acids. The germline CDR1 and CDR2 sequences are SGHNT and YYREEE (reference sequence). Trimming pared 2 bases from V and 3 bases from J, leaving 10 bases between. CDR3 sequence reads: CASSFDSGTDTQYF. The CDR3 region has the DNA TGTGCCAGCAGCTTCGATAGCGGAACAGATACGCAGTATTTT.

The V and J genes are TRBV30 and TRBJ1-6; TRBD1 might be the D (6 bases). The CDR3 sequence is 13 residues long. CDR1 is GTSNPN, CDR2 SVGIG, per germline (reference sequence). Trimming took off 1 base at V and 8 bases at J, with 9 bases between the two ends. Here the CDR3 reads CAWSAQGHSPLHF. The CDR3 nucleotides read TGTGCCTGGAGTGCACAGGGTCATTCACCCCTCCACTTT.

This chain uses TRBV18 with TRBJ2-1; a possible D gene is TRBD2 (6 bases). Between the trimmed V and J ends, which lost 3 bases and 8 bases, there was a span of 11 bases. Germline lookup yields CDR1 KGHSH and CDR2 LQKENI. This CDR3 contains 13 residues. In DNA, the CDR3 is TGTGCCAGCTCACCCTCCCCGGGGGATGAGCAGTTCTTC. Its translation: CASSPSPGDEQFF.

This clone was seen just once. This chain links TRBV4-1 with TRBJ2-2, with TRBD2 matching 13 bases. V was pared by 5 bases and J by 2 bases, with 5 bases of the junction left unmatched. The CDR3 totals 17 residues. Germline V gives CDR1 MGHRA, CDR2 YSYEKL. DNA of the CDR3: TGCGCCAGCAGCGGAGGACTAGCGGGGGACAACACCGGGGAGCTGTTTTTT. This sequence encodes CASSGGLAGDNTGELFF.

The V call is TRBV7-2, the J call TRBJ2-5; a weak D match, TRBD2 (6 bases). Trimming removed 1 base at V and 1 base at J, with 13 bases between. The germline CDR1 and CDR2 sequences are SGHTA and FQGNSA. The CDR3 is 16 amino acids. The CDR3 DNA reads TGTGCCAGCAGCTTAGGGCCCCGGGACTTCCAAGAGACCCAGTACTTC. Encoded protein: CASSLGPRDFQETQYF.